Each of the 32 T cell receptor beta chains below was sequenced from the same sample in a study of blood T cell repertoires in COVID-19. Using immunoSEQ multiplex PCR, the repertoire was profiled, and TCRdb retains in-frame clones only, with some absent. The data show 20,000 to 30,000 clones, around 82% seen once. Sequenced sample: peripheral blood. These receptors were obtained from a human donor in a cohort sampled during active COVID-19.

This clone has only one observation. The DNA of the CDR3 is TGCAGCGGTGCGGACAGTTCCTACGAGCAGTACTTC. Amino acids: CSGADSSYEQYF. This chain connects TRBV29-1 to TRBJ2-7; possibly TRBD1 for D (6 bases). V was shortened by 7 bases and J by 1 base, with 11 bases between the two germline ends. The CDR3 consists of 12 residues. Germline V CDR1 and CDR2: SQVTM, ANQGSEA.

This sequence joins TRBV15 and TRBJ1-3; D not certain. V was trimmed by 11 bases and J by 2 bases, leaving 16 bases between them. The germline V gene has CDR1 LNHNV and CDR2 YYDKDF (reference sequence). The CDR3 runs to 14 residues. The CDR3 reads CAAAYGGTGNTIYF. CDR3 coding DNA: TGTGCCGCCGCCTATGGAGGGACTGGAAACACCATATATTTT. Using reference TRBV15 and TRBJ1-3 for the parts outside the CDR3, the full variable domain is DAMVIQNPRYQVTQFGKPVTLSCSQTLNHNVMYWYQQKSSQAPKLLFHYYDKDFNNEADTPDNFQSRRPNTSFCFLDIRSPGLGDTAMYLCAAAYGGTGNTIYFGEGSWLTVV.

DNA of the CDR3: TGTGCCAGCAGTCGGACAGGAGGTGAGCAGTACTTC. Encoded protein: CASSRTGGEQYF. The rearrangement uses TRBV6-2 or TRBV6-3 and TRBJ2-7, with 7 bases lining up with TRBD1. In germline, CDR1 is MNHEY, CDR2 SVGEGT. The CDR3 runs 12 residues. J was trimmed by 7 bases and V by 5 bases; bases with no gene match: 5.

This clone was counted a single time. The chain combines TRBV19 with TRBJ2-6; no clear D gene. From germline, CDR1 is LNHDA and CDR2 SQIVND (reference sequence). The V and J ends lost 3 bases and 0 bases respectively, with 6 bases between them. CDR3 length: 15 residues. The CDR3 DNA is TGTGCCAGTAGTATGAGCGCCTCTGGGGCCAACGTCCTGACTTTC. It encodes CASSMSASGANVLTF.

This clone was detected only once. The V gene is TRBV5-1, the J gene TRBJ1-1; TRBD1 might be the D (5 bases). Germline lookup yields CDR1 SGHRS and CDR2 YFSETQ. Trimming took off 5 bases at V and 7 bases at J, with 15 bases between the two ends. CDR3 length: 13 residues. The CDR3 DNA follows: TGCGCCAGCAGGCCCCCCTCAGGGCTTGAAGCTTTCTTT. This translates into CASRPPSGLEAFF.

In its sample, this clone ranks as medium-sized. This rearrangement joins TRBV9 to TRBJ2-1; 7 nucleotides align to TRBD2. CDR3 length equals 14 residues. V was pared by 2 bases and J by 8 bases, with 7 bases of the junction left unmatched. The germline gives CDR1 SGDLS, CDR2 YYNGEE. CDR3 amino acids: CASSVRRERDEQFF. CDR3 nucleotides: TGTGCCAGCAGCGTCCGGCGGGAGAGAGATGAGCAGTTCTTC.

The chain has TRBV6-2 or TRBV6-3 and TRBJ1-2, with D hard to call. The V gene's germline CDR1 is MNHEY and CDR2 SVGEGT. V was trimmed by 2 bases and J by 12 bases, leaving 13 bases between them. The CDR3 spans 12 residues. This CDR3 reads CASSYPPSEHTF. For the CDR3, the DNA is TGTGCCAGCAGTTACCCCCCAAGCGAACACACCTTC.

The chain is built from TRBV7-2 and TRBJ1-4; D possibly corresponds to TRBD1 (5 bases). The CDR3 extends over 16 amino acids. From germline, CDR1 is SGHTA and CDR2 FQGNSA. The germline V and J ends were trimmed by 2 bases and 5 bases, with 15 bases remaining between them. CDR3 sequence (DNA): TGTGCCAGCAGCTTAAAAGGGCGGGGCGTAAATGAAAAACTGTTTTTT. This codes for CASSLKGRGVNEKLFF.

This clone was counted between two and nine times. The chain is built from TRBV18 and TRBJ1-4; D gene ambiguous. The CDR3 covers 14 residues. V was pared by 2 bases and J by 0 bases, with 4 bases between. The germline V gene encodes CDR1 KGHSH and CDR2 LQKENI. CDR3: CASSPEATNEKLFF. The CDR3 region has the DNA TGTGCCAGCTCACCAGAGGCAACTAATGAAAAACTGTTTTTT.

This chain joins TRBV11-2 and TRBJ2-1, with 9 bases identical to TRBD2. Germline trimming cut 1 base from V and 8 bases from J; bases unmatched to any gene: 12. The CDR3 is 17 amino acids. CDR1 and CDR2 (germline): SGHAT, FQNNGV. The CDR3 here is CASSLVLGGGAGHEQFF. In nucleotides, the CDR3 is TGTGCCAGCAGCTTAGTTCTTGGCGGGGGGGCCGGGCATGAGCAGTTCTTC.

This rearrangement joins TRBV6-2 or TRBV6-3 to TRBJ1-5; tentatively, D is TRBD1 (5 bases). Germline values: CDR1 MNHEY, CDR2 SVGEGT. V was clipped by 0 bases and J by 6 bases, with 12 bases between them. The CDR3 totals 15 residues. CDR3 protein: CASSYSQKQGQPQHF. The CDR3 coding sequence is TGTGCCAGCAGTTACTCCCAGAAGCAGGGTCAGCCCCAGCATTTT.

The chain links TRBV30 to TRBJ1-6, with D uncertain. Germline-derived CDR1 and CDR2 are GTSNPN and SVGIG (reference sequence). The CDR3 is 12 residues long. With 1 base removed from V and 10 bases from J, the gap between germline ends came to 8 bases. The CDR3 nucleotides read TGTGCCTGGAGTGACCTGCGGTCACCCCTCCACTTT. Translation: CAWSDLRSPLHF.

The CDR3: CASSRSQGEGYGYTF. As DNA, the CDR3 is TGTGCCAGCAGCCGTTCACAGGGTGAGGGCTATGGCTACACCTTC. The rearrangement joins TRBV4-2 to TRBJ1-2, with D possibly being TRBD1 (6 bases). CDR1 is LGHNA and CDR2 is YNFKEQ in the germline V gene. CDR3 length: 15 residues. With 4 bases removed from V and 4 bases from J, the gap between germline ends came to 16 bases.

V is TRBV6-5 and J is TRBJ2-7, with 7 bases that match TRBD2. The CDR3 runs 16 residues. V shed 2 bases and J 0 bases; nucleotides not matched to a gene: 7. Looked up from germline, CDR1 is MNHEY and CDR2 is SVGAGI. The CDR3 here is CASSYGAGVGSYEQYF. The DNA of the CDR3 is TGTGCCAGCAGTTACGGGGCGGGAGTCGGCTCCTACGAGCAGTACTTC.

This chain links TRBV25-1 with TRBJ2-3, with D possibly matching TRBD2 (5 bases). The germline V and J ends were trimmed by 7 bases and 6 bases, with 14 bases remaining between them. This CDR3 region has 13 residues. Germline V gene data show CDR1 as MGHDK and CDR2 as SYGVNS. The CDR3 spells CASNRAGEDTQYF. CDR3 in DNA: TGTGCCAGCAACCGAGCTGGGGAGGATACGCAGTATTTT.

V gene TRBV7-8 combines with J gene TRBJ2-1; TRBD2 agrees at 8 bases. J lost 6 bases, V lost 5 bases, and 9 bases had no gene match. This CDR3 spans 15 amino acids. Germline CDR1 and CDR2: SGHVS and FQNEAQ. CDR3 amino acids: CASSESGGAPNEQFF. The CDR3, as DNA: TGTGCCAGCAGCGAATCCGGGGGGGCCCCCAATGAGCAGTTCTTC.

The chain couples TRBV7-9 to TRBJ2-7, with 9 nucleotides matching TRBD1. The CDR3 extends over 14 amino acids. Losses at the gene ends were 9 bases for V and 1 base for J; bases not matched to a gene: 7. CDR1 is SEHNR and CDR2 is FQNEAQ in the germline V gene (reference sequence). The CDR3 nucleotides are TGTGCCAGTCGCCGGGACAGGGATTCCTACGAGCAGTACTTC. This encodes CASRRDRDSYEQYF.

V and J are TRBV3-1 (or the pseudogene TRBV3-2) and TRBJ2-1, with a tentative D call TRBD2 (6 bases). CDR3 length: 16 amino acids. Germline values: CDR1 LGHDT, CDR2 YNNKEL (reference sequence). V lost 0 bases and J 4 bases, leaving 13 bases between the germline ends. CDR3 region: CASSQDGPRGYNEQFF. In DNA form, the CDR3 reads TGTGCCAGCAGCCAAGACGGCCCCCGGGGGTACAATGAGCAGTTCTTC.

The V gene is TRBV28, the J gene TRBJ2-2, with 9 nucleotides matching TRBD1. The CDR3 covers 14 residues. Trimming at V came to 5 bases and at J to 5 bases, leaving 3 bases not matched to a gene. Germline values: CDR1 MDHEN, CDR2 SYDVKM. The CDR3 coding sequence is TGTGCCAGCAGTCCCGGGACAGGGACCGGGGAGCTGTTTTTT. Translation gives CASSPGTGTGELFF.

This chain's CDR3 is CASSLDGTPSGNTIYF. DNA for the CDR3: TGTGCCAGCAGCTTAGACGGGACTCCCTCTGGAAACACCATATATTTT. The genes are TRBV7-8 and TRBJ1-3; D is possibly TRBD1 (5 bases). This CDR3 region has 16 residues. Germline V CDR1 and CDR2: SGHVS, FQNEAQ. Trimming stripped 1 base from V and 0 bases from J, with 10 bases between.

The rearrangement joins TRBV7-9 to TRBJ1-4; D is unclear. The CDR3 has 16 residues. Per the germline V gene, CDR1 is SEHNR and CDR2 is FQNEAQ (reference sequence). V dropped 4 bases and J dropped 0 bases, with 12 bases sitting between them. The CDR3 loop reads CASSSGLGATNEKLFF. CDR3 coding DNA: TGTGCCAGCAGCTCGGGGTTGGGCGCAACTAATGAAAAACTGTTTTTT. Supplemented by reference TRBV7-9 and TRBJ1-4, the full variable domain reads DTGVSQNPRHKITKRGQNVTFRCDPISEHNRLYWYRQTLGQGPEFLTYFQNEAQLEKSRLLSDRFSAERPKGSFSTLEIQRTEQGDSAMYLCASSSGLGATNEKLFFGSGTQLSVL.

The V gene is TRBV18, the J gene TRBJ1-1; 7 bases map to TRBD1. The length of the CDR3 is 13 residues. Germline CDR1 reads KGHSH; CDR2 reads LQKENI. J gave up 2 bases and V 4 bases, and 1 base lay outside the gene matches. DNA of the CDR3: TGTGCCAGCTCACAAGGGGGCAACACTGAAGCTTTCTTT. Residues: CASSQGGNTEAFF.

The chain carries TRBV28 and TRBJ1-5; D might be TRBD1 (6 bases). V dropped 8 bases and J dropped 3 bases, with 11 bases sitting between them. The CDR3 is made up of 13 amino acids. Germline V gene lookup returns CDR1 MDHEN and CDR2 SYDVKM. The CDR3 is CASLYRANQPQHF. In DNA form, the CDR3 reads TGTGCCAGCCTTTACAGGGCCAATCAGCCCCAGCATTTT.

The chain combines TRBV19 with TRBJ2-7; 15 nucleotides align to TRBD2. This CDR3 contains 13 residues. V lost 9 bases to trimming and J lost 6 bases; unmatched junction nucleotides: 3. CDR1 is LNHDA, CDR2 SQIVND, per germline (reference sequence). The CDR3: CASRGLAGGEQYF. The CDR3 DNA reads TGTGCCAGCAGGGGACTAGCGGGAGGCGAGCAGTACTTC.

This clone is a singleton in its sample. V and J are TRBV19 and TRBJ2-7; tentatively, D is TRBD2 (5 bases). Trimming took off 6 bases at V and 2 bases at J, with 14 bases between the two ends. Germline values: CDR1 LNHDA, CDR2 SQIVND (reference sequence). CDR3 length: 14 residues. CDR3 sequence reads: CASSAGPGTYEQYF. DNA for the CDR3: TGTGCCAGTAGCGCCGGACCGGGGACCTACGAGCAGTACTTC.

This clone has more than one count but fewer than ten. The chain uses TRBV18 and TRBJ2-7; D is ambiguous. Trimming stripped 3 bases from V and 6 bases from J, with 9 bases between. In germline, CDR1 is KGHSH, CDR2 LQKENI. The CDR3 is 12 amino acids. CDR3 protein: CASSPRPGEQYF. The CDR3 DNA is TGTGCCAGCTCACCGCGACCGGGCGAGCAGTACTTC.

The chain combines TRBV18 with TRBJ1-1, with D perhaps matching TRBD1 (6 bases). Germline V gene sequence: CDR1 KGHSH, CDR2 LQKENI. Between the trimmed V and J ends, which lost 8 bases and 6 bases, there was a span of 19 bases. The CDR3 has 14 amino acids. CDR3 in amino acids: CASLLPGGAPEAFF. The CDR3 DNA reads as TGTGCCAGCCTCCTGCCTGGGGGGGCCCCTGAAGCTTTCTTT.

The sample holds a few counts of this clone. CDR3 in DNA: TGCGCCAGCAGCCACCGACAGGGGCTCAATTCACCCCTCCACTTT. It codes for CASSHRQGLNSPLHF. The chain links TRBV4-1 to TRBJ1-6, with 8 positions matching TRBD1. CDR1 is MGHRA, CDR2 YSYEKL, per germline. The CDR3 length is 15 residues. V trimming: 3 bases; J trimming: 7 bases; junction bases outside the gene matches: 5.

The rearrangement joins TRBV6-5 to TRBJ2-7; D perhaps matches TRBD2 (6 bases). V was shortened by 6 bases and J by 2 bases, with 14 bases between the two germline ends. The germline V gene has CDR1 MNHEY and CDR2 SVGAGI. The CDR3 is 14 amino acids. The CDR3, as DNA: TGTGCCAGCAGCGGGGGACTGACTACCTACGAGCAGTACTTC. It translates to CASSGGLTTYEQYF.

This chain joins TRBV27 and TRBJ1-1, with 7 bases lining up with TRBD1. Germline CDR1 and CDR2: MNHEY and SMNVEV (reference sequence). The CDR3 spans 16 residues. After removal of 5 bases from V and 0 bases from J, the junction contained 9 bases not matched to a gene. The CDR3 sequence is CASSPHRTGMNTEAFF. In DNA, the CDR3 is TGTGCCAGCAGTCCTCACCGGACAGGAATGAACACTGAAGCTTTCTTT.

This chain links TRBV7-6 with TRBJ2-2, with 12 bases that match TRBD2. The CDR3 contains 16 residues. V lost 2 bases and J lost 6; bases outside the gene matches: 4. Germline values: CDR1 SGHVS, CDR2 FNYEAQ. DNA for the CDR3: TGTGCCAGCAGCTTAAGGACTAGCGGGGTGGCCGGGGAGCTGTTTTTT. This gives the protein CASSLRTSGVAGELFF.

The V and J genes are TRBV19 and TRBJ2-5; 10 nucleotides agree with TRBD1. V lost 10 bases to trimming and J lost 0 bases; unmatched junction nucleotides: 11. Per the germline V gene, CDR1 is LNHDA and CDR2 is SQIVND (reference sequence). This CDR3 is 16 amino acids long. CDR3 sequence (DNA): TGTGCCACATCGTTGTTGGGACAGGGGTACCAAGAGACCCAGTACTTC. Translation gives CATSLLGQGYQETQYF.